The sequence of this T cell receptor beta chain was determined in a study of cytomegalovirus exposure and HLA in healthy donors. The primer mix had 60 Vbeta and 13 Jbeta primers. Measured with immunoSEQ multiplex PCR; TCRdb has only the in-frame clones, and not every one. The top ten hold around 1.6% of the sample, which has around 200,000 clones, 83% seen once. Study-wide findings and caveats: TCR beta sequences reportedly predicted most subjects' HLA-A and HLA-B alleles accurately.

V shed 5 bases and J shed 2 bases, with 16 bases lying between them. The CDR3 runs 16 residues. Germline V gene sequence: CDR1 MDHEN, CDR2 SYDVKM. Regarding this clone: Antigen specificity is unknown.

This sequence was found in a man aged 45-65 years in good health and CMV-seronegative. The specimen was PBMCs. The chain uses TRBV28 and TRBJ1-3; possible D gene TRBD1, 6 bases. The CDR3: CASSLDGGGAGNTIYF. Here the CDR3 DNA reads TGTGCCAGCAGTCTCGACGGCGGGGGCGCTGGAAACACCATATATTTT.